Below, one TCR beta chain is given with its context. Its recognized antigen is unknown. Base qualities are not at hand, and no much larger clone is one base apart. TCRbeta CDR3 regions were amplified from genomic DNA by means of the immunoSEQ Assay, a bias-controlled multiplex PCR. The study's own analysis went as follows. Nucleated cell counts per sample were estimated from amplification of reference gene primers within the assay. To quantify the absolute abundance of each unique TCRbeta CDR3 rearrangement, sequence reads were collapsed and filtered. Productive Simpson clonality was computed per sample as the square root of Simpson's diversity index over productive rearrangements. In its TCRdb copy, this immuneACCESS table keeps in-frame sequences only and misses some clones. Where compared with another copy, unresolved V genes explain less than half of these, and the others have no known cause. V and J calls and clone size follow that table, whereas D and trimming were derived from the DNA. A total of around 99,000 clones appear in this sample, 60% to 85% of them only once. The ten largest clones take up roughly 4% of the sample.

Spanning cysteine to phenylalanine, the CDR3 consists of 14 amino acids. CDR3 DNA only is kept here, 42 bases in frame from base 1. CDR1 and CDR2 are drawn from the germline V gene: SGHRS, YFSETQ. V and J are trimmed by 4 bases and 7 bases, and the gene matches miss 6 bases of the junction. The data belong to a study of blood T cell repertoires in COVID-19 (dated by TCRdb to 2019 to 2021). For the wider study: The collaborator samples originated in the United States, Italy and Spain and spanned the acute and convalescent phases of COVID-19. Deeply sampled blood TCRbeta repertoires from subjects exposed to, actively infected with, or recovered from COVID-19 were included in the dataset. Sample metadata almost always included a de-identified subject ID, COVID-19 status, age in years and sex. Where available, HLA class I and class II types were obtained from metadata supplied by the sample provider rather than from assay-based typing. The samples were drawn from two sources: the first 160 participants of the ongoing ImmuneRACE study, and 1,200 or so subjects contributed by 6 global collaborators. The prospective study material was composed of cDNA or gDNA derived from T cells, B-cell-depleted T cells, or PBMCs. The repertoires were made available in a free public database intended to serve as a resource for research on the immune response to SARS-CoV-2.

Beyond this particular receptor, the publication reports: The quantity of clinical and demographic metadata differed by source and by participant and was supplied without curation.

Whole blood was collected in K2EDTA tubes by collaborating institutions according to the institutions' own protocols. For TCRbeta analysis, collaborators shipped samples in one of three forms: frozen whole blood, isolated PBMCs, or DNA extracted from either of those sample types. This receptor was obtained from a man aged 65 to 85 with acute or convalescent COVID-19. The material sequenced was peripheral blood. The chain was built from TRBV5-1 and TRBJ1-4, with 8 middle bases fitting TRBD1. The nucleotide sequence is given as TGCGCCAGCAGCCACGGGACAGGCATTGAAAAACTGTTTTTT. Its amino acids are CASSHGTGIEKLFF. Reference TRBV5-1 and TRBJ1-4 genes cover what lies past the CDR3, so the full variable domain is KAGVTQTPRYLIKTRGQQVTLSCSPISGHRSVSWYQQTPGQGLQFLFEYFSETQRNKGNFPGRFSGRQFSNSRSEMNVSTLELGDSALYLCASSHGTGIEKLFFGSGTQLSVL.